The rows below give T cell receptor beta chains drawn from one sample of a study of T cells in Graves' hyperthyroidism and ophthalmopathy. One entry per CDR3 protein, called by TCRdb with MiXCR from the multiplex PCR reads. This sample has about 700,000 distinct CDR3 sequences, with 12% to 15% found just once. Sequences were obtained from blood. The receptors come from a woman between 18 and 29 years old with Graves' hyperthyroidism. Both conserved end residues are part of each CDR3. Each record gives: clone size, V gene, D gene, J gene, CDR3 protein, CDR3 DNA. D genes are given only for firm matches. Clone size appears in some rows only: once, few, many, or a class for an expanded clone.

clone size: many; V gene: TRBV7-9; D gene: -; J gene: TRBJ2-1; CDR3 protein: CASSQGTAYNEQFF; CDR3 DNA: TGTGCCAGCAGCCAAGGGACCGCTTACAATGAGCAGTTCTTC
clone size: many; V gene: TRBV20-1; D gene: -; J gene: TRBJ1-1; CDR3 protein: CSARTRAEAFF; CDR3 DNA: TGCAGTGCACGGACTCGCGCTGAAGCTTTCTTT
clone size: many; V gene: TRBV29-1; D gene: -; J gene: TRBJ2-5; CDR3 protein: CSVLGLGETQYF; CDR3 DNA: TGCAGCGTCCTGGGGCTGGGAGAGACCCAGTACTTC
clone size: -; V gene: TRBV7-9; D gene: -; J gene: TRBJ1-1; CDR3 protein: CASSLGRNTEALF; CDR3 DNA: TGTGCCAGCAGCTTAGGGAGGAACACTGAAGCTCTCTTT
clone size: -; V gene: TRBV4-1; D gene: -; J gene: TRBJ2-1; CDR3 protein: CASSQPNGVRGNGEQFF; CDR3 DNA: TGCGCCAGCAGCCAACCGAATGGTGTGCGCGGGAACGGTGAGCAGTTCTTC
clone size: few; V gene: TRBV15; D gene: TRBD1; J gene: TRBJ1-5; CDR3 protein: CATSRAGGQPQHF; CDR3 DNA: TGTGCCACCAGCAGGGCAGGGGGTCAGCCCCAGCATTTT
clone size: many; V gene: TRBV18; D gene: -; J gene: TRBJ2-2; CDR3 protein: CASSPREDTGELFF; CDR3 DNA: TGTGCCAGCTCACCACGGGAGGACACCGGGGAGCTGTTTTTT
clone size: many; V gene: TRBV15; D gene: -; J gene: TRBJ2-5; CDR3 protein: CATSSGAPTAQETQYF; CDR3 DNA: TGTGCCACCAGCAGCGGGGCACCGACAGCCCAAGAGACCCAGTACTTC
clone size: many; V gene: TRBV11-2; D gene: -; J gene: TRBJ2-7; CDR3 protein: CASSLDVTGYEQYF; CDR3 DNA: TGTGCCAGCAGCTTAGACGTGACGGGGTACGAGCAGTACTTC
clone size: many; V gene: TRBV3-1; D gene: -; J gene: TRBJ1-2; CDR3 protein: CASSPWTGGNYGYTF; CDR3 DNA: TGTGCCAGCAGCCCCTGGACCGGAGGAAACTATGGCTACACCTTC
clone size: many; V gene: TRBV20-1; D gene: -; J gene: TRBJ2-1; CDR3 protein: CSGDSAEGGLYNEQFF; CDR3 DNA: TGCAGTGGGGATTCGGCGGAGGGGGGCCTTTACAATGAGCAGTTCTTC
clone size: -; V gene: TRBV2; D gene: TRBD2; J gene: TRBJ2-6; CDR3 protein: CASRSGSGSGSGANVLTF; CDR3 DNA: TGTGCCAGCAGGTCCGGTAGCGGGAGTGGCTCTGGGGCCAACGTCCTGACTTTC
clone size: many; V gene: TRBV2; D gene: -; J gene: TRBJ2-5; CDR3 protein: CASSLRGVTQYF; CDR3 DNA: TGTGCCAGCAGCCTCAGGGGAGTGACCCAGTACTTC
clone size: few; V gene: TRBV6-5; D gene: TRBD1; J gene: TRBJ2-6; CDR3 protein: CASSYSGQWSSEANVLTF; CDR3 DNA: TGTGCCAGCAGTTACTCGGGACAGTGGAGCTCTGAGGCCAACGTCCTGACTTTC
clone size: many; V gene: TRBV18; D gene: -; J gene: TRBJ1-1; CDR3 protein: CASSPISNTEAFF; CDR3 DNA: TGTGCCAGCTCACCAATTTCGAACACTGAAGCTTTCTTT
clone size: -; V gene: TRBV11-2; D gene: -; J gene: TRBJ1-2; CDR3 protein: CASSLTGLPYGYTF; CDR3 DNA: TGTGCCAGCAGTCTCACAGGGTTGCCCTATGGCTACACCTTC
clone size: many; V gene: TRBV15; D gene: -; J gene: TRBJ1-1; CDR3 protein: CATSRDRGNTEAFF; CDR3 DNA: TGTGCCACCAGCAGAGATCGGGGGAACACTGAAGCTTTCTTT
clone size: -; V gene: TRBV20-1; D gene: -; J gene: TRBJ2-7; CDR3 protein: CSATRDSAYEQYF; CDR3 DNA: TGCAGTGCTACGCGAGACAGCGCCTACGAGCAGTACTTC
clone size: -; V gene: TRBV7-2; D gene: -; J gene: TRBJ2-2; CDR3 protein: CASSRGPPGELFF; CDR3 DNA: TGTGCCAGCAGCCGGGGGCCGCCCGGGGAGCTGTTTTTT
clone size: few; V gene: TRBV7-8; D gene: -; J gene: TRBJ2-7; CDR3 protein: CASSWDSSSYEQYF; CDR3 DNA: TGTGCCAGCAGCTGGGACTCAAGCTCCTACGAGCAGTACTTC
clone size: many; V gene: TRBV11-2; D gene: -; J gene: TRBJ2-5; CDR3 protein: CASSLDHPPLETQYF; CDR3 DNA: TGTGCCAGCAGCTTAGATCACCCCCCCCTAGAGACCCAGTACTTC
clone size: few; V gene: TRBV2; D gene: TRBD1; J gene: TRBJ1-2; CDR3 protein: CASRANRGSGYTF; CDR3 DNA: TGTGCCAGCAGGGCAAACAGGGGTAGCGGCTACACCTTC
clone size: -; V gene: TRBV10-3; D gene: -; J gene: TRBJ2-6; CDR3 protein: CAISPEGVANVLTF; CDR3 DNA: TGTGCCATCAGTCCCGAGGGTGTGGCCAACGTCCTGACTTTC
clone size: -; V gene: TRBV5-4; D gene: -; J gene: TRBJ1-1; CDR3 protein: CASSLFDRSTEAFF; CDR3 DNA: TGTGCCAGCAGCTTGTTTGACAGGTCCACTGAAGCTTTCTTT
clone size: many; V gene: TRBV5-4; D gene: -; J gene: TRBJ1-1; CDR3 protein: CASSPEMNTEAFF; CDR3 DNA: TGTGCCAGCAGCCCGGAGATGAACACTGAAGCTTTCTTT
clone size: many; V gene: TRBV2; D gene: TRBD2; J gene: TRBJ2-5; CDR3 protein: CASRELAGGPAHETQYF; CDR3 DNA: TGTGCCAGCAGAGAACTAGCGGGAGGGCCAGCTCATGAGACCCAGTACTTC
clone size: many; V gene: TRBV11-2; D gene: -; J gene: TRBJ2-1; CDR3 protein: CASSHLRDSYNEQFF; CDR3 DNA: TGTGCCAGCAGCCACCTCAGAGATTCCTACAATGAGCAGTTCTTC
clone size: many; V gene: TRBV20-1; D gene: TRBD2; J gene: TRBJ2-1; CDR3 protein: CSAPPPGLAGHNEQFF; CDR3 DNA: TGCAGTGCTCCTCCCCCGGGGCTAGCGGGACACAATGAGCAGTTCTTC
clone size: few; V gene: TRBV9; D gene: -; J gene: TRBJ1-2; CDR3 protein: CASSIVGEGYGYTF; CDR3 DNA: TGTGCCAGCAGCATTGTAGGGGAGGGCTATGGCTACACCTTC
clone size: many; V gene: TRBV2; D gene: TRBD2; J gene: TRBJ2-7; CDR3 protein: CALKTGRAPYEQYF; CDR3 DNA: TGTGCCCTTAAAACCGGGAGGGCACCCTACGAGCAGTACTTC
clone size: many; V gene: TRBV3-1; D gene: TRBD1; J gene: TRBJ1-5; CDR3 protein: CASSQAWTGRQPQHF; CDR3 DNA: TGTGCCAGCAGCCAAGCGTGGACAGGGAGGCAGCCCCAGCATTTT
clone size: many; V gene: TRBV7-9; D gene: TRBD1; J gene: TRBJ1-5; CDR3 protein: CASSPTGTSSNQPQHF; CDR3 DNA: TGTGCCAGCAGCCCGACAGGGACGTCGAGCAATCAGCCCCAGCATTTT
clone size: many; V gene: TRBV18; D gene: -; J gene: TRBJ2-5; CDR3 protein: CASSPTRGETQYF; CDR3 DNA: TGTGCCAGCTCACCTACCCGGGGAGAGACCCAGTACTTC
clone size: -; V gene: TRBV11-1; D gene: -; J gene: TRBJ2-1; CDR3 protein: CASSLVPGQQVDEQFF; CDR3 DNA: TGTGCCAGCAGCTTAGTACCGGGCCAGCAGGTCGATGAGCAGTTCTTC
clone size: -; V gene: TRBV29-1; D gene: -; J gene: TRBJ1-3; CDR3 protein: CSAGTDGNTIYF; CDR3 DNA: TGCAGCGCAGGGACTGATGGAAACACCATATATTTT
clone size: -; V gene: TRBV6-1; D gene: -; J gene: TRBJ2-1; CDR3 protein: CACSGTYNEQFF; CDR3 DNA: TGTGCCTGCTCCGGGACCTACAATGAGCAGTTCTTC
clone size: few; V gene: TRBV7-2; D gene: TRBD2; J gene: TRBJ2-3; CDR3 protein: CASRKRTRSTDTQYF; CDR3 DNA: TGTGCCAGCAGAAAAAGGACTAGATCCACAGATACGCAGTATTTT
clone size: few; V gene: TRBV20-1; D gene: -; J gene: TRBJ2-7; CDR3 protein: CSAVDTDNPYEQYF; CDR3 DNA: TGCAGTGCCGTTGACACCGATAACCCCTACGAGCAGTACTTC
clone size: -; V gene: TRBV29-1; D gene: -; J gene: TRBJ2-3; CDR3 protein: CSAMSLLGRTDTQYF; CDR3 DNA: TGCAGCGCCATGTCCTTGTTAGGGCGCACAGATACGCAGTATTTT
clone size: many; V gene: TRBV28; D gene: -; J gene: TRBJ2-6; CDR3 protein: CASSLTRVSGANVLTF; CDR3 DNA: TGTGCCAGCAGTTTAACCCGGGTCTCTGGGGCCAACGTCCTGACTTTC
clone size: many; V gene: TRBV12-3/TRBV12-4; D gene: -; J gene: TRBJ2-5; CDR3 protein: CASSFEEGGTQYF; CDR3 DNA: TGTGCCAGCAGTTTCGAGGAAGGGGGGACCCAGTACTTC
clone size: -; V gene: TRBV27; D gene: -; J gene: TRBJ1-2; CDR3 protein: CASSFTGKFYGYTF; CDR3 DNA: TGTGCCAGCAGTTTTACAGGGAAGTTCTATGGCTACACCTTC
clone size: -; V gene: TRBV5-1; D gene: -; J gene: TRBJ1-2; CDR3 protein: CASSSWTADGYTF; CDR3 DNA: TGCGCCAGCAGCTCCTGGACAGCCGATGGCTACACCTTC
clone size: -; V gene: TRBV2; D gene: TRBD2; J gene: TRBJ2-7; CDR3 protein: CASSEALAGGLGNQEQYF; CDR3 DNA: TGTGCCAGCAGTGAGGCACTAGCGGGAGGGCTTGGCAACCAGGAGCAGTACTTC
clone size: -; V gene: TRBV28; D gene: -; J gene: TRBJ2-7; CDR3 protein: CASSYQPGPWGEQYF; CDR3 DNA: TGTGCCAGCAGTTACCAACCCGGGCCCTGGGGCGAGCAGTACTTC
clone size: few; V gene: TRBV7-3; D gene: -; J gene: TRBJ2-5; CDR3 protein: CASSLGRSVQETQYF; CDR3 DNA: TGTGCCAGCAGCTTAGGCAGATCGGTCCAAGAGACCCAGTACTTC
clone size: many; V gene: TRBV15; D gene: -; J gene: TRBJ2-3; CDR3 protein: CATSRDSGGRSTDTQYF; CDR3 DNA: TGTGCCACCAGCAGAGATTCAGGTGGGAGAAGCACAGATACGCAGTATTTT
clone size: many; V gene: TRBV30; D gene: -; J gene: TRBJ1-2; CDR3 protein: CAWRQGTGYTF; CDR3 DNA: TGTGCCTGGAGACAGGGAACGGGCTACACCTTC
clone size: -; V gene: TRBV11-1; D gene: -; J gene: TRBJ2-1; CDR3 protein: CASREKGRPYNEQFF; CDR3 DNA: TGTGCCAGCAGAGAAAAGGGCAGGCCGTACAATGAGCAGTTCTTC
clone size: many; V gene: TRBV24-1; D gene: -; J gene: TRBJ2-1; CDR3 protein: CATSEPQGVSSYNEQFF; CDR3 DNA: TGTGCCACCAGTGAACCACAGGGAGTGAGCTCCTACAATGAGCAGTTCTTC
clone size: -; V gene: TRBV5-1; D gene: TRBD2; J gene: TRBJ2-1; CDR3 protein: CASTSGQREGSEQFF; CDR3 DNA: TGCGCCAGCACGTCGGGCCAGCGGGAGGGGAGTGAGCAGTTCTTC
clone size: -; V gene: TRBV19; D gene: TRBD1; J gene: TRBJ2-2; CDR3 protein: CASRAFRTGATGELFF; CDR3 DNA: TGTGCCAGTAGGGCCTTTAGGACAGGGGCCACCGGGGAGCTGTTTTTT
clone size: many; V gene: TRBV2; D gene: -; J gene: TRBJ1-1; CDR3 protein: CASISGLNTEAFF; CDR3 DNA: TGTGCCAGCATTTCAGGGCTGAACACTGAAGCTTTCTTT
clone size: many; V gene: TRBV28; D gene: TRBD2; J gene: TRBJ2-3; CDR3 protein: CASSPHLAPGGDTQYF; CDR3 DNA: TGTGCCAGCAGCCCTCATCTAGCGCCGGGGGGAGATACGCAGTATTTT
clone size: few; V gene: TRBV29-1; D gene: -; J gene: TRBJ2-1; CDR3 protein: CSVEDPVSSYNEQFF; CDR3 DNA: TGCAGCGTTGAAGATCCGGTATCCTCCTACAATGAGCAGTTCTTC
clone size: -; V gene: TRBV6-1; D gene: -; J gene: TRBJ2-5; CDR3 protein: CASSRTWGETQYF; CDR3 DNA: TGTGCCAGCAGCCGGACGTGGGGGGAGACCCAGTACTTC
clone size: many; V gene: TRBV2; D gene: -; J gene: TRBJ1-5; CDR3 protein: CASSEASGNQPQHF; CDR3 DNA: TGTGCCAGCAGTGAAGCCTCAGGCAATCAGCCCCAGCATTTT